These 28 T cell receptor beta chains were all obtained from the same sample, sequenced in a study of blood T cell repertoires in COVID-19. The repertoire was sequenced with immunoSEQ multiplex PCR; TCRdb's copy has only in-frame clones and lacks some. The table has around 57,000 clones, about 90% seen once. Sequences were obtained from peripheral blood. These receptors were collected from a woman aged 80 or older with active COVID-19.

V and J are TRBV4-1 and TRBJ2-7; D is possibly TRBD1 (5 bases). CDR1 and CDR2 from the germline V gene are MGHRA and YSYEKL. The CDR3 contains 13 residues. Trimming removed 1 base from V and 7 bases from J, with 11 bases in between. CDR3 nucleotides: TGCGCCAGCAGCCAAGTAGGCCCAGGGGAGCAGTACTTC. This encodes CASSQVGPGEQYF.

The genes are TRBV20-1 and TRBJ2-7; D remains ambiguous. This CDR3 comprises 10 residues. Deletions cut 5 bases from V and 6 bases from J, with 8 bases between. Germline values: CDR1 DFQATT, CDR2 SNEGSKA (reference sequence). CDR3 amino acids: CSAARLEQYF. The CDR3 DNA sequence: TGCAGTGCTGCCAGGCTCGAGCAGTACTTC.

The rearrangement joins TRBV2 to TRBJ2-7, with 12 bases that match TRBD1. CDR3 length: 15 residues. In germline, CDR1 is SNHLY, CDR2 FYNNEI. With V trimmed by 8 bases and J by 2 bases, 7 bases remained unmatched. CDR3 in amino acids: CASAWGQGATYEQYF. As DNA, the CDR3 is TGTGCCAGCGCGTGGGGACAGGGGGCTACCTACGAGCAGTACTTC.

This clone has only one observation. V and J are TRBV7-2 and TRBJ2-4, with TRBD2 identical over 8 bases. The ends lost 5 bases at V and 1 base at J; junction bases unmatched: 4. Germline lookup yields CDR1 SGHTA and CDR2 FQGNSA. This CDR3 has 15 amino acids. In DNA form, the CDR3 reads TGTGCCAGCAGCCCGGGAGGGCGGGCCAAAAACATTCAGTACTTC. It translates to CASSPGGRAKNIQYF.

The rearrangement uses TRBV4-3 and TRBJ1-2; TRBD1 might be the D (6 bases). The CDR3 extends over 15 amino acids. V was clipped by 4 bases and J by 6 bases, with 18 bases between them. Germline CDR1 is LGHNA and CDR2 is YSLEER. As DNA, the CDR3 is TGCGCCAGCAGCCTCAATGGTGGCAGGGGCAATGGCTACACCTTC. It yields the protein CASSLNGGRGNGYTF.

The V call is TRBV3-1 (or the pseudogene TRBV3-2), the J call TRBJ1-1; TRBD1 might be the D (5 bases). Germline assignment: CDR1 LGHDT and CDR2 YNNKEL (reference sequence). CDR3 length: 15 amino acids. Between the trimmed V and J ends, which lost 5 bases and 5 bases, there was a span of 18 bases. CDR3 DNA: TGTGCCAGCAGCTCCTCTGGGGGAGGTAGAACTGAAGCTTTCTTT. Protein product: CASSSSGGGRTEAFF.

The DNA for the CDR3 is TGTGCCAGTCTCGAACCGGGGGGCCTGCATATTTATGGCTACACCTTC. This encodes CASLEPGGLHIYGYTF. This chain links TRBV2 with TRBJ1-2; D may be TRBD1 (6 bases). V lost 9 bases and J lost 5, with 25 bases in between. CDR3 length: 16 residues. In germline, CDR1 is SNHLY, CDR2 FYNNEI.

The CDR3 nucleotides are TGTGCCAGCAGCCAAGGGAGGCGGACCGACTACGAGCAGTACTTC. It translates to CASSQGRRTDYEQYF. The chain carries TRBV3-1 (or the pseudogene TRBV3-2) and TRBJ2-7; tentatively, D is TRBD2 (5 bases). Per the germline V gene, CDR1 is LGHDT and CDR2 is YNNKEL (reference sequence). The CDR3 has 15 residues. V was shortened by 1 base and J by 3 bases, with 13 bases between the two germline ends.

This sequence joins TRBV5-6 and TRBJ1-2, with TRBD1 identical over 8 bases. Germline values: CDR1 SGHDT, CDR2 YYEEEE. The V gene end was trimmed by 1 base and the J gene end by 5 bases; junction bases not matched to a gene: 1. CDR3 size: 13 residues. The CDR3 DNA sequence: TGTGCCAGCAGCTTGTACAGGGGGTATGGCTACACCTTC. The encoded protein is CASSLYRGYGYTF.

J is TRBJ2-4 and V is TRBV3-1 (or the pseudogene TRBV3-2), with 10 bases aligning to TRBD1. The germline V gene has CDR1 LGHDT and CDR2 YNNKEL (reference sequence). The CDR3 consists of 14 residues. V lost 1 base, J lost 15 bases, and 9 bases stayed unmatched. CDR3 sequence: CASSQAGTGALRYF. CDR3 coding DNA: TGTGCCAGCAGCCAAGCTGGGACAGGGGCCCTTAGGTACTTC.

The chain uses TRBV6-6 and TRBJ1-2, with unresolved D. The germline V and J ends were trimmed by 2 bases and 1 base, with 11 bases remaining between them. From germline, CDR1 is MNHNY and CDR2 SVGAGI (reference sequence). The CDR3 totals 15 residues. CDR3 sequence (DNA): TGTGCCAGCAGTTACGGCCGTATTGGTAACTATGGCTACACCTTC. Amino acids: CASSYGRIGNYGYTF.

V and J are TRBV4-3 and TRBJ2-3; TRBD1 is a possible D gene (5 bases). Germline V gene lookup returns CDR1 LGHNA and CDR2 YSLEER. V gave up 5 bases and J gave up 2 bases, with 14 bases separating them. This CDR3 region has 15 residues. CDR3 DNA sequence: TGCGCCAGCAGCGCAAGGGGTGATCCCACAGATACGCAGTATTTT. It encodes CASSARGDPTDTQYF.

This rearrangement joins TRBV3-1 (or the pseudogene TRBV3-2) to TRBJ2-1, with TRBD2 matching over 12 bases. J was trimmed by 8 bases and V by 6 bases; bases with no gene match: 8. The CDR3 sequence is 15 residues long. Germline lookup yields CDR1 LGHDT and CDR2 YNNKEL (reference sequence). CDR3 protein: CASSSLAGGPHEQFF. As DNA, the CDR3 is TGTGCCAGCAGTTCACTAGCGGGGGGTCCGCATGAGCAGTTCTTC.

The V and J genes are TRBV6-5 and TRBJ1-2, with TRBD1 matching over 9 bases. In germline, CDR1 is MNHEY, CDR2 SVGAGI. V dropped 6 bases and J dropped 5; count of bases not matched to a gene: 4. The CDR3 is 13 residues long. The CDR3 is CASRRGTGYGYTF. The CDR3 DNA is TGTGCCAGCAGGCGAGGGACAGGGTATGGCTACACCTTC.

The chain uses TRBV7-9 and TRBJ2-3; 8 positions agree with TRBD2. Germline-derived CDR1 and CDR2 are SEHNR and FQNEAQ (reference sequence). V was clipped by 2 bases and J by 2 bases; unmatched bases: 3. The CDR3 spans 15 residues. The CDR3 is CASSLSGGFTDTQYF. CDR3 nucleotide sequence: TGTGCCAGCAGCTTAAGCGGGGGATTCACAGATACGCAGTATTTT.

The genes are TRBV6-5 and TRBJ1-2, with D possibly matching TRBD1 (6 bases). This CDR3 spans 15 amino acids. Trimming removed 0 bases from V and 2 bases from J, with 10 bases in between. Germline CDR1 reads MNHEY; CDR2 reads SVGAGI. The CDR3 coding sequence is TGTGCCAGCAGTTACTCGACAGGAATCAACTATGGCTACACCTTC. Residues: CASSYSTGINYGYTF.

This chain uses TRBV4-1 with TRBJ1-2; TRBD1 aligns across 9 bases. CDR1 and CDR2 from the germline V gene are MGHRA and YSYEKL. This CDR3 is 16 amino acids long. V shed 0 bases and J 5 bases; nucleotides not matched to a gene: 7. Here the CDR3 DNA reads TGCGCCAGCAGCCAAGAAACCCACAGGGGGCCGTATGGCTACACCTTC. It codes for CASSQETHRGPYGYTF.

This clone came up once. The rearrangement links TRBV11-3 to TRBJ1-3; D is ambiguous. This CDR3 spans 13 amino acids. V gave up 5 bases and J gave up 2 bases, with 7 bases separating them. Germline V gene sequence: CDR1 SGHNT, CDR2 YENEEA. In nucleotides, the CDR3 is TGTGCCAGCAGCGCTGGAGCTGGAAACACCATATATTTT. Translated: CASSAGAGNTIYF.

The chain joins TRBV28 to TRBJ1-1; 10 positions match TRBD1. Germline CDR1 MDHEN, CDR2 SYDVKM. Trimming took 2 bases from V and 4 from J; bases not matched to a gene: 1. This CDR3 contains 14 residues. The chain's CDR3 is CASSLGTGATEAFF. CDR3 nucleotides: TGTGCCAGCAGTTTAGGGACAGGGGCCACTGAAGCTTTCTTT.

The CDR3 sequence: CATSRDRDQPQHF. In DNA, the CDR3 is TGTGCCACCAGCAGAGATCGAGATCAGCCCCAGCATTTT. J is TRBJ1-5 and V is TRBV15; D remains ambiguous. CDR3 length: 13 amino acids. Looked up from germline, CDR1 is LNHNV and CDR2 is YYDKDF (reference sequence). V was clipped by 0 bases and J by 5 bases, with 5 bases between them.

The V and J genes are TRBV28 and TRBJ1-3; a possible D gene is TRBD1 (5 bases). Trimming took 3 bases from V and 3 from J, leaving 12 bases between them. Germline V gene data show CDR1 as MDHEN and CDR2 as SYDVKM. This CDR3 is 15 amino acids long. The CDR3 region is CASSFGGIGGNTIYF. The CDR3, as DNA: TGTGCCAGCAGTTTCGGGGGTATAGGTGGAAACACCATATATTTT.

The chain links TRBV5-1 to TRBJ2-1; 8 positions match TRBD1. The V gene's germline CDR1 is SGHRS and CDR2 YFSETQ. V trimming: 2 bases; J trimming: 13 bases; junction bases outside the gene matches: 8. This CDR3 spans 13 amino acids. In DNA form, the CDR3 reads TGCGCCAGCAGCTTAAACAGGGGGTCTCACCAGTTCTTC. As protein: CASSLNRGSHQFF.

This chain links TRBV11-2 with TRBJ2-1; 7 bases match TRBD2. The V gene's germline CDR1 is SGHAT and CDR2 FQNNGV. V gave up 4 bases and J gave up 4 bases; unmatched junction bases: 7. This CDR3 spans 15 amino acids. The CDR3 sequence: CASSYGGGGYNEQFF. The CDR3 DNA reads as TGTGCCAGCAGCTACGGAGGCGGGGGTTACAATGAGCAGTTCTTC.

The V call is TRBV9, the J call TRBJ2-1; TRBD1 is a possible D gene (6 bases). The CDR3 is made up of 15 amino acids. Germline loops: CDR1 SGDLS, CDR2 YYNGEE. V was pared by 0 bases and J by 4 bases, with 11 bases between. CDR3 amino acids: CASSVGGGRYNEQFF. The CDR3 DNA sequence: TGTGCCAGCAGCGTAGGAGGGGGACGGTACAATGAGCAGTTCTTC.

The rearrangement joins TRBV10-2 to TRBJ2-7, with D perhaps TRBD1 (6 bases). The CDR3 is 14 amino acids. The V and J ends lost 5 bases and 4 bases respectively, with 15 bases between them. The germline gives CDR1 WSHSY, CDR2 SAAADI. CDR3 nucleotides: TGCGCCAGCAGTCGCCAGGGGCCAACTTACGAGCAGTACTTC. This encodes CASSRQGPTYEQYF.

This clone came up a few times. The V gene is TRBV6-1, the J gene TRBJ1-5, with D maybe TRBD1 (5 bases). The CDR3 covers 16 residues. Germline V CDR1 and CDR2: MNHNS, SASEGT. The ends were cut back, 4 bases at V and 0 bases at J, with 13 bases in the middle. DNA for the CDR3: TGTGCCAGCAGTGGGCCCCAGGGATATAGCAATCAGCCCCAGCATTTT. Translated, it gives CASSGPQGYSNQPQHF.

This chain connects TRBV7-2 to TRBJ2-7; 7 positions agree with TRBD2. Germline-derived CDR1 and CDR2 are SGHTA and FQGNSA. This CDR3 is 15 amino acids long. Unmatched junction bases numbered 7, after V lost 2 bases and J lost 3 bases. The CDR3 spells CASSLRSGGDYEQYF. In DNA form, the CDR3 reads TGTGCCAGCAGCTTAAGGTCGGGGGGAGACTACGAGCAGTACTTC.

The chain joins TRBV4-1 to TRBJ1-1; D gene unclear. In germline, CDR1 is MGHRA, CDR2 YSYEKL. This CDR3 region has 15 residues. V was cut by 0 bases and J by 1 base, with 9 bases left in between. In DNA, the CDR3 is TGCGCCAGCAGCCAAGAAGGCAGGCGGAACACTGAAGCTTTCTTT. It yields the protein CASSQEGRRNTEAFF.